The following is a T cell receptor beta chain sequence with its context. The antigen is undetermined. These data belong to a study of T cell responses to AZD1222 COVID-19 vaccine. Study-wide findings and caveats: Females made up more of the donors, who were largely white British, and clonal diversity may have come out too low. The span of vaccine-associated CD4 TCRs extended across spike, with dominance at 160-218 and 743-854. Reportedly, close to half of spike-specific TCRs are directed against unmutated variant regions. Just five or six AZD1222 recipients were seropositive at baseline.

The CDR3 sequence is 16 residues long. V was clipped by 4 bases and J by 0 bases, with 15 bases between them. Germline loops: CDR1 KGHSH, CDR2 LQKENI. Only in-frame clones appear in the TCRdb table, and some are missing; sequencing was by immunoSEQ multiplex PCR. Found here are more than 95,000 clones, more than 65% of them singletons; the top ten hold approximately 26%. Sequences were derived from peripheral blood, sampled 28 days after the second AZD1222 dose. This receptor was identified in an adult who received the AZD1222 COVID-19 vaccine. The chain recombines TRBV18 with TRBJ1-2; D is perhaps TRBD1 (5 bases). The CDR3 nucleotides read TGTGCCAGCTCACGATCGACAGTCTTTACTAACTATGGCTACACCTTC. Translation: CASSRSTVFTNYGYTF.